This TCR beta chain was captured in a study of cytomegalovirus exposure and HLA in healthy donors. Findings and caveats of the study: CMV serostatus stood as the only immune exposure information on hand. As a later analysis showed, a missense DCLRE1C variant was linked to trimming of TCR beta V- and J-genes.

As to this clone: Its cognate antigen is unknown.

Everyone who donated was a healthy bone marrow donor. Primers: 60 Vbeta forward and 13 Jbeta reverse. Repertoires were generated with immunoSEQ multiplex PCR, while TCRdb's copy carries only in-frame clones and drops some. The profile shows about 120,000 clones, over 70% of them singletons. The sequenced sample consisted of PBMCs. This clonotype originated in a female donor in good health and CMV-seropositive.

CDR3 sequence (DNA): TGCGCCAGCAGCTTTGTGACAGGGGGAACCAACTATGGCTACACCTTC. It specifies CASSFVTGGTNYGYTF. The genes are TRBV5-1 and TRBJ1-2; 9 positions agree with TRBD1. V shed 2 bases and J 2 bases; nucleotides not matched to a gene: 7. This CDR3 spans 16 amino acids. Germline assignment: CDR1 SGHRS and CDR2 YFSETQ. The full variable domain, its missing parts supplied by reference TRBV5-1 and TRBJ1-2, is KAGVTQTPRYLIKTRGQQVTLSCSPISGHRSVSWYQQTPGQGLQFLFEYFSETQRNKGNFPGRFSGRQFSNSRSEMNVSTLELGDSALYLCASSFVTGGTNYGYTFGSGTRLTVV.